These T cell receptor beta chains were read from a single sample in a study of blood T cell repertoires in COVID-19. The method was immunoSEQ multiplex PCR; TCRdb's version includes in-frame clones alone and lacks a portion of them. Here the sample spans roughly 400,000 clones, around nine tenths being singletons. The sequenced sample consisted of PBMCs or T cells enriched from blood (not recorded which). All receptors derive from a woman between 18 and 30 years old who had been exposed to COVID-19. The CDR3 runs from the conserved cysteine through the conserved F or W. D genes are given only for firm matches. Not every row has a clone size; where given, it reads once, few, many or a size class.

TGTGCCAGCATTCTCGACAGGGCGGGGACTGAAGCTTTCTTT | CASILDRAGTEAFF | TRBJ1-1 | NA | TRBD1 | TRBV2
TGTGCCAGCAGTTATTCCGCTTTAACAGGGGTCACCTACGAGCAGTACTTC | CASSYSALTGVTYEQYF | TRBJ2-7 | NA | TRBD1 | TRBV6-2/TRBV6-3
TGTGCCAGCACTGAGACCGGGACTAGGGGTTCCGAGCAGTACTTC | CASTETGTRGSEQYF | TRBJ2-7 | once | TRBD2 | TRBV6-6
TGTGCCAGCAGTGGGACAGGGAAGGCTTTCTTT | CASSGTGKAFF | TRBJ1-1 | once | TRBD1 | TRBV9
TGTGCCATCAGTGGGACTGGGAGCTCCTACGAGCAGTACTTC | CAISGTGSSYEQYF | TRBJ2-7 | few | NA | TRBV10-3
TGTGCCAGCAGGGGAGGAGGTTCCTACGAGCAGTACTTC | CASRGGGSYEQYF | TRBJ2-7 | NA | NA | TRBV28
TGCGCCAGCAGTGCACAGGGGGCTGGGGCCAACGTCCTGACTTTC | CASSAQGAGANVLTF | TRBJ2-6 | NA | TRBD1 | TRBV10-1
TGTGCCAGCGGGACAGGTGGGCAAGAGACCCAGTACTTC | CASGTGGQETQYF | TRBJ2-5 | NA | TRBD1 | TRBV5-5
TGTGCCAGCAGACTCACGACAGGGGATAATTCACCCCTCCACTTT | CASRLTTGDNSPLHF | TRBJ1-6 | NA | TRBD1 | TRBV2
TGTGCCAGCAGCTTAGCGCCGAGCGGGAAGGTCACCGGGGAGCTGTTTTTT | CASSLAPSGKVTGELFF | TRBJ2-2 | NA | TRBD2 | TRBV7-2
TGTGCCAGCAGCCCCAGACAGGGGGCCTACGAGCAGTACTTC | CASSPRQGAYEQYF | TRBJ2-7 | few | TRBD1 | TRBV7-2
TGTGCCAGCTCGTTAACGGGCCCGGGGGAGACCCAGTACTTC | CASSLTGPGETQYF | TRBJ2-5 | NA | NA | TRBV7-2
TGCGCCAGCAGCCAAGACAGTATCTCCTACAATGAGCAGTTCTTC | CASSQDSISYNEQFF | TRBJ2-1 | once | NA | TRBV4-3
TGTGCCAGCAGTTACTCCCCTAGCGGGGGGCCTTCCTACGAGCAGTACTTC | CASSYSPSGGPSYEQYF | TRBJ2-7 | NA | TRBD2 | TRBV6-2/TRBV6-3
TGTGCCAGCAGCCCCTGGGAGGTCACCGGGGAGCTGTTTTTT | CASSPWEVTGELFF | TRBJ2-2 | once | NA | TRBV7-2
TGTGCCAGCAATATAGTTACAGGGGCCACTGAAGCTTTCTTT | CASNIVTGATEAFF | TRBJ1-1 | NA | TRBD1 | TRBV28
TGCGCCAGCAGCCTGCGACAGCCGAACACCGGGGAGCTGTTTTTT | CASSLRQPNTGELFF | TRBJ2-2 | NA | NA | TRBV5-1
TGTGCCACCAGTGATCCGGGACAGGGGGTCTACGAGCAGTACTTC | CATSDPGQGVYEQYF | TRBJ2-7 | once | TRBD1 | TRBV24-1
TGTGCCAGTACGCTAGCGGGAGGGTCCGGGGAGCTGTTTTTT | CASTLAGGSGELFF | TRBJ2-2 | NA | TRBD2 | TRBV19
TGTGCCACCAGAATTACAGGGTCTGGGGCCAACGTCCTGACTTTC | CATRITGSGANVLTF | TRBJ2-6 | once | NA | TRBV15
TGTGCCAGCAGTTTCTATGAAAAACTGTTTTTT | CASSFYEKLFF | TRBJ1-4 | NA | NA | TRBV28
TGTGCCTGGAGTCGAGGGCGAGCGAACACTGAAGCTTTCTTT | CAWSRGRANTEAFF | TRBJ1-1 | NA | NA | TRBV30
TGTGCCAGCAGTTACTCAGACAGGGTGGCTTTCTTT | CASSYSDRVAFF | TRBJ1-1 | NA | TRBD1 | TRBV6-5
TGCGCCAGCAGCAGAGATAGCGGGAGCTCCTACGAGCAGTACTTC | CASSRDSGSSYEQYF | TRBJ2-7 | NA | TRBD2 | TRBV5-1
TGTGCCTGGAACCAGCGGGGGACAGATACGCAGTATTTT | CAWNQRGTDTQYF | TRBJ2-3 | NA | TRBD2 | TRBV30
TGCGCCAGCAGCCAAGCTGGGGCAGGGAACTATGGCTACACCTTC | CASSQAGAGNYGYTF | TRBJ1-2 | once | NA | TRBV4-1
TGTGCCAGCAGCTCAGACAGGGTGGGCACAGATACGCAGTATTTT | CASSSDRVGTDTQYF | TRBJ2-3 | NA | TRBD1 | TRBV11-2
TGTGCCAGCAGCCAGCAGGGTAGTGAAAAACTGTTTTTT | CASSQQGSEKLFF | TRBJ1-4 | NA | NA | TRBV3-1/TRBV3-2
TGCAGCGTCGGGGGAGGCCCAGATACGCAGTATTTT | CSVGGGPDTQYF | TRBJ2-3 | NA | NA | TRBV29-1